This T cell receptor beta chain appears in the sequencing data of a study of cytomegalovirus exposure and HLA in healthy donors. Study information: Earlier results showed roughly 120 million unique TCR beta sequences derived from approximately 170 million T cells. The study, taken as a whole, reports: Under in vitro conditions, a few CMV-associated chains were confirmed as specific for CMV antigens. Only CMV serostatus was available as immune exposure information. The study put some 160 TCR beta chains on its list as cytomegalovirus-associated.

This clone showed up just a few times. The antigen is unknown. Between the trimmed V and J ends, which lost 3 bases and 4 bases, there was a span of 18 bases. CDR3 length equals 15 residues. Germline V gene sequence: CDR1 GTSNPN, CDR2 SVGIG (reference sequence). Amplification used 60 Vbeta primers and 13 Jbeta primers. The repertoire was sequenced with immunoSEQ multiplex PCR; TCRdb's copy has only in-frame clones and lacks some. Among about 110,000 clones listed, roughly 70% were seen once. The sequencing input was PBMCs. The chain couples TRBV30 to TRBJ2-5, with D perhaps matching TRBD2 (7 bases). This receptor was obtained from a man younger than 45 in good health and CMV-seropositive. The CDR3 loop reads CAWSDFRGGGETQYF. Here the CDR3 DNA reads TGTGCCTGGAGCGATTTTAGAGGGGGGGGAGAGACCCAGTACTTC.